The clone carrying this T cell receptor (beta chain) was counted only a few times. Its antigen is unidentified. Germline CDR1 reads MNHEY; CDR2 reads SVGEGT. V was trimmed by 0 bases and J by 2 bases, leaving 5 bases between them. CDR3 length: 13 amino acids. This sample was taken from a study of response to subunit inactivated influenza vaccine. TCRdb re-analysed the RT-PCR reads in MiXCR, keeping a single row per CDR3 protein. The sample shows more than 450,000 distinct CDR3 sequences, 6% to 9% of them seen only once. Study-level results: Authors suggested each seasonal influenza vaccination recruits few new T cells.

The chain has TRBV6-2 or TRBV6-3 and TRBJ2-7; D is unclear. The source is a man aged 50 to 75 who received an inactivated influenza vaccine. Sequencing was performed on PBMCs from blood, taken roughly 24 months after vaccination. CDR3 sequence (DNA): TGTGCCAGCAGTTACTCGAGGCCCTACGAGCAGTACTTC. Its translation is CASSYSRPYEQYF.